This T cell receptor (beta chain) was sequenced during a study of neurological immune-mediated disorders. Time point reported: longitudinal time-point 1 (baseline). Where libraries were unsorted, they were derived from 2 million PBMCs stored at -80 degrees C. The cDNA was synthesized by 5'RACE incorporating 10-nucleotide random UMIs. Each sequencing run yielded over 200 million TCR-beta sequences from 15-18 subjects. Each CDR3 protein gets one entry after TCRdb re-called the 5' RACE reads with MiXCR. This table holds tens of thousands of distinct CDR3 sequences, about 9.4% found once. Points from the study as a whole: HTLV-1-associated myelopathy displayed the greatest TCR clonal expansion, and multiple sclerosis exhibited the smallest, lower than that of healthy controls.

At least ten counts were recorded for this clonotype. Antigen specificity is unknown. The CDR3 is 14 residues long. The germline CDR1 and CDR2 sequences are MDHEN and SYDVKM. With V trimmed by 11 bases and J by 7 bases, 15 bases remained unmatched. The receptor's source is a man aged 30 to 45 in good health. Sequenced material: PBMCs. The rearrangement uses TRBV28 and TRBJ2-5; 8 positions match TRBD1. CDR3 protein: CALGERTGFGTQYF. CDR3 DNA: TGTGCCCTAGGGGAAAGGACAGGGTTTGGGACCCAGTACTTC.